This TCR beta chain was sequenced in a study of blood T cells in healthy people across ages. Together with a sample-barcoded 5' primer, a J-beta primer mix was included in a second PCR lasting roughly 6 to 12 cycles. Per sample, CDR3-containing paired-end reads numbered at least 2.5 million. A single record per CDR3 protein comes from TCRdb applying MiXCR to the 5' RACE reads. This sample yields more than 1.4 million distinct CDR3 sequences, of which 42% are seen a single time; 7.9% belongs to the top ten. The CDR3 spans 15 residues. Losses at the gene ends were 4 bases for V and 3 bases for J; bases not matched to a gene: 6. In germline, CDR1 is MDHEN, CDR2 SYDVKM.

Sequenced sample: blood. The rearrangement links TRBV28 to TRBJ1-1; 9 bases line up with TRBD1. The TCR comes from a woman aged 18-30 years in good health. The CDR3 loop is CASSSQGAQDTEAFF. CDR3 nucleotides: TGTGCCAGCAGTTCACAGGGGGCGCAGGACACTGAAGCTTTCTTT.